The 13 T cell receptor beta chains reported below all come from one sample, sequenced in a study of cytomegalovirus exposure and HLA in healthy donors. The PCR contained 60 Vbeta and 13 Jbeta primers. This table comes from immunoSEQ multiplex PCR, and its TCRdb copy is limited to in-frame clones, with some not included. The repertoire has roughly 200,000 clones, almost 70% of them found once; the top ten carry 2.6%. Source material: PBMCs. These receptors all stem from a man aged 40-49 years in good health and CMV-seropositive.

As DNA, the CDR3 is TGTGCCAGCAGCTTGGAGGTGACAGGGGTGACAGCTGACGAGCAGTACTTC. Its protein is CASSLEVTGVTADEQYF. The chain combines TRBV5-4 with TRBJ2-7, with TRBD1 matching over 8 bases. CDR1 SGHNT and CDR2 YYREEE come from the germline V gene (reference sequence). The CDR3 is made up of 17 amino acids. Trimming took 0 bases from V and 5 from J; bases not matched to a gene: 13.

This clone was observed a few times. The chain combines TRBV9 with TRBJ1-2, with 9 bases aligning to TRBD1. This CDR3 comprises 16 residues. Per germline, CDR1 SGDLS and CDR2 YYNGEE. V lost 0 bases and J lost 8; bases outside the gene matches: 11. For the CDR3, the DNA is TGTGCCAGCAGCGTAGTCACAGGGGGCGCAAGGGAAGGCTACACCTTC. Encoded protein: CASSVVTGGAREGYTF.

CDR3 in DNA: TGTGCCAGCAGAGCTAGCGGGGGGGCGGGGAATGAGCAGTTCTTC. It yields the protein CASRASGGAGNEQFF. The chain recombines TRBV6-5 with TRBJ2-1; 12 bases are a match to TRBD2. Trimming removed 6 bases from V and 7 bases from J; junction bases left unmatched: 7. The CDR3 covers 15 residues. Germline-derived CDR1 and CDR2 are MNHEY and SVGAGI.

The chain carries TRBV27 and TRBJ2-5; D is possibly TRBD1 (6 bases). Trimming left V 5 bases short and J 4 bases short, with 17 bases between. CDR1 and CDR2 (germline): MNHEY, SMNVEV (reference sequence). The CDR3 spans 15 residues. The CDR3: CASSPVTQGRETQYF. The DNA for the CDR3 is TGTGCCAGCAGTCCCGTCACACAGGGTCGAGAGACCCAGTACTTC.

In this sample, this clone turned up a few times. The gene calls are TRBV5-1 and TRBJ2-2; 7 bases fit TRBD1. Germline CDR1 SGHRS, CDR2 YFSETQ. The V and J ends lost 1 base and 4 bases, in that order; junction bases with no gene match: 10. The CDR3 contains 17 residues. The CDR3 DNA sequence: TGCGCCAGCAGCTTGAGATGGGACAGCCTTGGCACCGGGGAGCTGTTTTTT. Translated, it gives CASSLRWDSLGTGELFF.

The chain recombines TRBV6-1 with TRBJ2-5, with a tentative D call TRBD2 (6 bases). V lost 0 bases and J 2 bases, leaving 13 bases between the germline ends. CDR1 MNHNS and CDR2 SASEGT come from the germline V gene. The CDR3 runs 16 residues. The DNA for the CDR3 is TGTGCCAGCAGTGAAGCACTAGCCTTGGAACAAGAGACCCAGTACTTC. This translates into CASSEALALEQETQYF.

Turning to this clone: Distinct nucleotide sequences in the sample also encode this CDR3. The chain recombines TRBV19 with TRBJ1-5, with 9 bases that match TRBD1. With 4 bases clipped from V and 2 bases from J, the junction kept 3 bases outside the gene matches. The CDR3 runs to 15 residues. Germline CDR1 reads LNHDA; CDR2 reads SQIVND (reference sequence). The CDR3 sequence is CASSRDREGNQPQHF. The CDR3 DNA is TGTGCCAGTAGTAGGGACAGGGAGGGCAATCAGCCCCAGCATTTT.

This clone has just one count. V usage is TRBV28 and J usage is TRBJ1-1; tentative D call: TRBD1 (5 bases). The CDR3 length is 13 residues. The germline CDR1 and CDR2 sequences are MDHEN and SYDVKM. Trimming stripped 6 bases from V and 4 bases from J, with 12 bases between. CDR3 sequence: CASRLTASTEAFF. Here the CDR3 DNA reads TGTGCCAGCAGACTGACAGCTTCCACTGAAGCTTTCTTT.

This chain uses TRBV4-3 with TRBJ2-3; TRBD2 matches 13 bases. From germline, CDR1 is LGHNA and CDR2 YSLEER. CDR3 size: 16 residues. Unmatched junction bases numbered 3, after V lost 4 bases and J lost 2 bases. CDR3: CASSLGLAGVTDTQYF. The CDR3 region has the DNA TGCGCCAGCAGCCTAGGACTAGCGGGGGTCACAGATACGCAGTATTTT.

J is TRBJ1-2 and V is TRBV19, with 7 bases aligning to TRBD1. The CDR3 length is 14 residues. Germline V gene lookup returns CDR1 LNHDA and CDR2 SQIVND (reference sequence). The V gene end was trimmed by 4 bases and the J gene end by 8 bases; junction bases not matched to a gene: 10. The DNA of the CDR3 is TGTGCCAGTAGTAACCCGACAGGGTTGATAGGCTACACCTTC. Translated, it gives CASSNPTGLIGYTF.

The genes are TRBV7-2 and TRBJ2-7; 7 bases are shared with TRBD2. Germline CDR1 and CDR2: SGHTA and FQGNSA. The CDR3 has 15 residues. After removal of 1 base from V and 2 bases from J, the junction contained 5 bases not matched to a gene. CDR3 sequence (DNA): TGTGCCAGCAGCTTAGTTCTGCGGGGGACCTACGAGCAGTACTTC. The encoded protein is CASSLVLRGTYEQYF.

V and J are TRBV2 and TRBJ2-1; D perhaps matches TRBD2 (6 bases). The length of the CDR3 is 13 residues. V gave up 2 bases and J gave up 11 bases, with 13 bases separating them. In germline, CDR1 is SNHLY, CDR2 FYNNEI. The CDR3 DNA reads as TGTGCCAGCAGTGAAAATGGAGCGGGCAAGCAGTTCTTC. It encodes CASSENGAGKQFF. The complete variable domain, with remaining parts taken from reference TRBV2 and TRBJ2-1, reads EPEVTQTPSHQVTQMGQEVILRCVPISNHLYFYWYRQILGQKVEFLVSFYNNEISEKSEIFDDQFSVERPDGSNFTLKIRSTKLEDSAMYFCASSENGAGKQFFGPGTRLTVL.

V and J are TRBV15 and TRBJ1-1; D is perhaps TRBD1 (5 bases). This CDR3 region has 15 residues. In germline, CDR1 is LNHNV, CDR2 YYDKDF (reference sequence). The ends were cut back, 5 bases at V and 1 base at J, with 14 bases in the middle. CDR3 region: CATSGRTTENTEAFF. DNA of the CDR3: TGTGCCACCAGCGGCCGGACAACTGAGAACACTGAAGCTTTCTTT.